This T cell receptor (beta chain) was documented in a study of blood T cell repertoires in COVID-19. Whole-study context: COVID-19 samples collected from the United States, Italy and Spain covered acute and convalescent phases. T cells, B-cell-depleted T cells, or PBMCs provided the cDNA or gDNA that served as material.

Authors' methods: Reference gene primer amplification yielded estimated nucleated cell counts. Produced via immunoSEQ multiplex PCR; TCRdb's table is partial and in-frame only. From that table come the V and J calls and clone size; the DNA was used to work out D and trimming. The sample lists around 97,000 clones, roughly 87% seen once, with 5% to 8% in the top ten. The germline V and J ends were trimmed by 6 bases and 0 bases, with 17 bases remaining between them. Looked up from germline, CDR1 is SQVTM and CDR2 is ANQGSEA. The length of the CDR3 is 15 residues. The clonotype was recovered from a human donor in a cohort sampled during active COVID-19. The chain is built from TRBV29-1 and TRBJ1-1; the D gene is possibly TRBD1 (5 bases). The sample taken for sequencing was peripheral blood. In nucleotides, the CDR3 is TGCAGCGTCGGGGGAGGGATGGATCTGAACACTGAAGCTTTCTTT. This translates into CSVGGGMDLNTEAFF.